Following are 10 T cell receptor beta chains from one sample sequenced in a study of immune heterogeneity within non-small cell lung tumors (dated by TCRdb to 2016 to 2019). The TCR template was genomic DNA extracted from bulk tumor tissue, and approximately 650 ng of gDNA was amplified for each sample. Multiple biopsies per primary tumor were taken during surgery, spaced as far apart as possible within the tumor mass. The study cohort was described as untreated, and the patients were newly diagnosed NSCLC cases having curative surgery. The instrument was a HiSeq X Ten. A multiplex PCR system amplified the TCR beta CDR3 region, with a first 10-cycle round using 32 V-gene forward and 13 J-gene reverse primers. TCRdb cleaned the public reads at Q25 with fastp, built clones with MiXCR and kept in-frame beta chains. For every CDR3 protein sequence, its rows merge into one entry that carries the most common genes and DNA. Within this sample are over 25,000 distinct CDR3 sequences, with around 30% of them counted one time only. In total, the top ten clones hold under 5% of the sample.

What was sequenced was lung tumor tissue. The source of these receptors is a man aged 35 to 55 with non-small cell lung cancer.

Regarding this clonotype: This may be a read error, as it is one base from a much larger clone. The chain couples TRBV19 to TRBJ2-7; no firm D call. The CDR3 extends over 14 amino acids. Germline V gene data show CDR1 as LNHDA and CDR2 as SQIVND (reference sequence). CDR3 sequence (DNA): TGTGCCGGTAGACTCAGGACCTACTCCTACGAGCAGTACTTC. This codes for CAGRLRTYSYEQYF. The entire variable domain, with the rest obtained from reference TRBV19 and TRBJ2-7, is as follows: DGGITQSPKYLFRKEGQNVTLSCEQNLNHDAMYWYRQDPGQGLRLIYYSQIVNDFQKGDIAEGYSVSREKKESFPLTVTSAQKNPTAFYLCAGRLRTYSYEQYFGPGTRLTVT.

By sample fraction, this clonotype is medium-sized (0.01 to 0.1%). V is TRBV3-1 and J is TRBJ2-7; a weak D match, TRBD2 (6 bases). V was clipped by 4 bases and J by 4 bases, with 14 bases between them. The CDR3 length is 14 residues. The germline V gene has CDR1 LGHDT and CDR2 YNNKEL (reference sequence). For the CDR3, the DNA is TGTGCCAGCAGCCGAGGACTAAGCAAGTACGAGCAGTACTTC. This gives the protein CASSRGLSKYEQYF.

The CDR3 sequence is CASRRGDTGELFF. The CDR3 region has the DNA TGTGCCAGCAGGAGGGGGGACACCGGGGAGCTGTTTTTT. This chain joins TRBV6-1 and TRBJ2-2; D tentatively reads TRBD1 or TRBD2 (6 bases each). V was shortened by 6 bases and J by 3 bases, with 8 bases between the two germline ends. Germline assignment: CDR1 MNHNS and CDR2 SASEGT. This CDR3 contains 13 residues.

This clonotype was seen ten or more times. The chain recombines TRBV11-3 with TRBJ2-7; D is undetermined. The CDR3 is 14 residues long. In germline, CDR1 is SGHNT, CDR2 YENEEA. Trimming took 9 bases from V and 3 from J, leaving 18 bases between them. CDR3 coding DNA: TGTGCCAGTACCAGGACCCTTAACAGCTACGAGCAGTACTTC. Translating gives CASTRTLNSYEQYF.

A note on this clonotype: This clone may be a read error of a much larger clone one base away. This chain connects TRBV7-9 to TRBJ2-7, with 8 bases fitting TRBD1. Looked up from germline, CDR1 is SEHNR and CDR2 is FQNEAQ (reference sequence). CDR3 size: 14 residues. CDR3: CASSPSDRGNEKYF. DNA of the CDR3: TGTGCCAGCAGCCCATCAGACAGGGGAAACGAGAAGTACTTC. The full variable domain, completed using reference TRBV7-9 and TRBJ2-7, is DTGVSQNPRHKITKRGQNVTFRCDPISEHNRLYWYRQTLGQGPEFLTYFQNEAQLEKSRLLSDRFSAERPKGSFSTLEIQRTEQGDSAMYLCASSPSDRGNEKYFGPGTRLTVT.

V and J are TRBV7-2 and TRBJ2-5, with D possibly matching TRBD1 (6 bases). Germline V gene data show CDR1 as SGHTA and CDR2 as FQGNSA. V lost 1 base and J lost 7, with 13 bases in between. CDR3 length: 14 residues. CDR3 DNA sequence: TGTGCCAGCAGCTTAGACGGGGACAAGCGGACCCAGTACTTC. This codes for CASSLDGDKRTQYF.

This clonotype has ten or more counts. The V gene is TRBV7-2, the J gene TRBJ1-2; TRBD1 aligns across 7 bases. Looked up from germline, CDR1 is SGHTA and CDR2 is FQGNSA. The CDR3 has 12 amino acids. The V gene end was trimmed by 3 bases and the J gene end by 5 bases; junction bases not matched to a gene: 0. Here the CDR3 reads CASSLTGYGYTF. CDR3 in DNA: TGTGCCAGCAGCTTGACAGGGTATGGCTACACCTTC. Supplemented by reference TRBV7-2 and TRBJ1-2, the full variable domain reads GAGVSQSPSNKVTEKGKDVELRCDPISGHTALYWYRQSLGQGLEFLIYFQGNSAPDKSGLPSDRFSAERTGGSVSTLTIQRTQQEDSAVYLCASSLTGYGYTFGSGTRLTVV.

This clonotype was seen at least ten times. The chain employs TRBV11-3 and TRBJ2-7, with unresolved D. CDR1 is SGHNT and CDR2 is YENEEA in the germline V gene. The V gene lost 5 bases and the J gene lost 7 bases, with 15 bases spanning the gap. The CDR3 runs 13 residues. In nucleotides, the CDR3 is TGTGCCAGCAGCCCCCTCTTTGGTTGGGAGCAGTACTTC. It translates to CASSPLFGWEQYF. The variable domain in full, completed from reference TRBV11-3 and TRBJ2-7, reads EAGVVQSPRYKIIEKKQPVAFWCNPISGHNTLYWYLQNLGQGPELLIRYENEEAVDDSQLPKDRFSAERLKGVDSTLKIQPAELGDSAVYLCASSPLFGWEQYFGPGTRLTVT.

Many counts were recorded for this clonotype. The chain employs TRBV12-3 or TRBV12-4 and TRBJ2-2, with TRBD1 matching 8 bases. CDR3 size: 14 residues. The V and J ends lost 10 bases and 3 bases, in that order; junction bases with no gene match: 7. The CDR3 nucleotides read TGTGCCATTGGCGGGACAGGAGACACCGGGGAGCTGTTTTTT. Protein sequence: CAIGGTGDTGELFF.

There are a few counts of this clonotype. The genes are TRBV6-1 and TRBJ1-6; 8 nucleotides line up with TRBD1. CDR1 and CDR2 from the germline V gene are MNHNS and SASEGT. The CDR3 contains 16 residues. J gave up 9 bases and V 5 bases, and 12 bases lay outside the gene matches. The CDR3 coding sequence is TGTGCCAGCAGTCCCACCGACAGGGGTATGCGTTCACCCCTCCACTTT. This translates into CASSPTDRGMRSPLHF.